This paragraph reports one TCR beta chain. The antigen remains undetermined. This entry is derived from a study of Ad26.COV2.S vaccination and SARS-CoV-2 variants. For the study at large: Donor was assigned to the Ad26.COV2.S arm of trial COV1001.

Overall study results and limits: Among vaccine recipients, spike-specific TCR breadth exceeded that of placebo recipients. Possible underestimation of total T cell responses by the TCR breadth and depth analyses was noted.

Treatment reported: roughly 18 received Ad26.COV2.S at low or high dose, single or two shots; about five received placebo; per-sample allocation not given. Sampling was performed 63 days after the first vaccine or placebo injection. The vaccine antigen was prefusion-stabilized Wuhan SARS-CoV-2 spike. The method was immunoSEQ multiplex PCR; TCRdb's version includes in-frame clones alone and lacks a portion of them. This table has fewer than 900,000 clones, 89% appearing once. The CDR3 contains 16 residues. V was trimmed by 0 bases and J by 6 bases, leaving 15 bases between them. Germline V CDR1 and CDR2: MNHEY, SVGAGI.

The chain uses TRBV6-5 and TRBJ1-3, with D perhaps TRBD1 (5 bases). The source of this sequence is a person aged 18-60 years who received the Ad26.COV2.S COVID-19 vaccine or a placebo. The input for sequencing was peripheral blood, taken in a trial of Ad26.COV2.S vaccine versus placebo. The CDR3 spells CASSYSTGPGVNTIYF. CDR3 coding DNA: TGTGCCAGCAGTTACTCAACAGGCCCTGGTGTAAACACCATATATTTT.